This T cell receptor beta chain was sequenced in a study of blood T cell repertoires in COVID-19. For the study at large: Sites across the United States, Italy and Spain contributed samples from acute and convalescent COVID-19. The analysed material was cDNA or gDNA that came from T cells, B-cell-depleted T cells, or PBMCs.

Per the original methods: Estimation of nucleated cell counts relied on the amplification of reference gene primers. Assay used: immunoSEQ multiplex PCR; TCRdb lists only in-frame clones, some missing. That table is the source of V, J and clone size, and D and trimming were worked out from the DNA. The sample carries a few hundred thousand clones, about 89% recorded once. This CDR3 has 13 amino acids. Trimming removed 3 bases from V and 0 bases from J, with 6 bases in between. Germline V gene data show CDR1 as DFQATT and CDR2 as SNEGSKA (reference sequence). The J gene is TRBJ1-3, the V gene TRBV20-1; D is ambiguous. This clonotype was obtained from a woman aged 40 to 55 who had recovered from COVID-19. The sequenced sample consisted of peripheral blood. In DNA, the CDR3 is TGCAGTGCTAGTCGGGACTCTGGAAACACCATATATTTT. It is translated as CSASRDSGNTIYF.